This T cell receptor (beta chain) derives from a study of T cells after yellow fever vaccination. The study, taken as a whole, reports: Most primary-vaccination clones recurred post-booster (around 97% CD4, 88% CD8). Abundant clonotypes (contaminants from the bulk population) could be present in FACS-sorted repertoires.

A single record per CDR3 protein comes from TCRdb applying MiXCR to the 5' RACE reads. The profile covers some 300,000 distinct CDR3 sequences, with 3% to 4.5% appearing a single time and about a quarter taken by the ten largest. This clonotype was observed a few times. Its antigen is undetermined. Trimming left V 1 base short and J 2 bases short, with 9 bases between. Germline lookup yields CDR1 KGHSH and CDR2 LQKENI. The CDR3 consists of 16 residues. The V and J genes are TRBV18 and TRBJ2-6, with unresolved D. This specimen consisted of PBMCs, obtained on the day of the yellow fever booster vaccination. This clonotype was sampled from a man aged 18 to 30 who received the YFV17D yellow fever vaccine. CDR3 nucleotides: TGTGCCAGCTCACCACGCCAAACTACTGGGGCCAACGTCCTGACTTTC. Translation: CASSPRQTTGANVLTF.